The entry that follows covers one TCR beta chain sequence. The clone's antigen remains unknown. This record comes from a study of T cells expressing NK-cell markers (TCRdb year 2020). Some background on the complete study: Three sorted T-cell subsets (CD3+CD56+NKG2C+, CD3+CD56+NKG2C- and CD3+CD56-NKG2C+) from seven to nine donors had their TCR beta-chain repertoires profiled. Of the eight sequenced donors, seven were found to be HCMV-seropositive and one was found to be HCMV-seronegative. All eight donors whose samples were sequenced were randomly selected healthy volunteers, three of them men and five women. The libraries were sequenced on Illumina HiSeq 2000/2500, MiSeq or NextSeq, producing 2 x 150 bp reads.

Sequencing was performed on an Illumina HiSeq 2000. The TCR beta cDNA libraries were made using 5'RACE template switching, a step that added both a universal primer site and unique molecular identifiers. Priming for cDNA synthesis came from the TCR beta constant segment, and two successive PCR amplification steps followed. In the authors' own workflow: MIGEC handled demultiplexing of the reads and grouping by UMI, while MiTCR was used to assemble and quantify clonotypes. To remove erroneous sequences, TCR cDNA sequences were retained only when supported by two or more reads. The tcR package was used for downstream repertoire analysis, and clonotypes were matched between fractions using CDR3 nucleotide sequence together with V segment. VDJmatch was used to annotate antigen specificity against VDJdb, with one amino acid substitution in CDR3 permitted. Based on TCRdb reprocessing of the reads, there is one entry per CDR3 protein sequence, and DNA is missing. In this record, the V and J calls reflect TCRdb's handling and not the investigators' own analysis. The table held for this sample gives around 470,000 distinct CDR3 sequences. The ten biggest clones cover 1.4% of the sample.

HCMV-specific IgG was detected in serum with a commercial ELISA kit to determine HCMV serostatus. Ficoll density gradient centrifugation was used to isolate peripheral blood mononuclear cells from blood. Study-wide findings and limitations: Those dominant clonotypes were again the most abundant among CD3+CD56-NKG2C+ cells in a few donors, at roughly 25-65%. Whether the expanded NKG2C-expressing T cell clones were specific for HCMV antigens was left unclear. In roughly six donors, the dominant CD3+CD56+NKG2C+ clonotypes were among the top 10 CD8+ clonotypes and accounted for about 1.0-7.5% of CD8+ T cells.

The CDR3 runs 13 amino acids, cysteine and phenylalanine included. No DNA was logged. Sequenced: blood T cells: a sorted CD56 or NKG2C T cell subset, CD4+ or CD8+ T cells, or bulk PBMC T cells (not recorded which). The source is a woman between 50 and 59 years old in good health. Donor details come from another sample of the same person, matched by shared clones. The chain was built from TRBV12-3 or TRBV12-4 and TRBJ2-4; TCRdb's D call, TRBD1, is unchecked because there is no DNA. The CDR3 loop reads CASSQDRDGIQYF.